These 27 T cell receptor beta chains were sequenced from one sample in a study of post-analysis software for immune sequencing data. Antigens for these TCRs are unknown. Study-level results: Higher frequency in patients than in controls was seen for about 5 TRBV segments, with TRBV5-6, TRBV5-1 and TRBV20-1 among them.

The library was made from cDNA and included unique molecular identifiers. MiXCR, run by TCRdb on the PCR reads, gives a single entry per CDR3 protein. The repertoire holds approximately 770,000 distinct CDR3 sequences, with under 60% as singletons. The specimen was blood. These TCRs come from a girl between 10 and 17 years old with multiple sclerosis.

This clonotype has more than one count but fewer than ten. DNA of the CDR3: TGCAGTACGGGCAGGGGGGAGACCCAGTACTTC. This translates into CSTGRGETQYF. The chain links TRBV20-1 to TRBJ2-4; TRBD1 matches 7 bases. Matching the DNA end better, TRBJ2-5 makes the J call doubtful. Germline CDR1 is DFQATT and CDR2 is SNEGSKA (reference sequence). The CDR3 consists of 11 residues.

In regard to this clonotype: This sequence may be a read error, since a much larger clone differs from it by one base. V usage is TRBV5-1 and J usage is TRBJ1-4; D is unclear. The V gene lost 0 bases and the J gene lost 10 bases, with 13 bases spanning the gap. Germline loops: CDR1 SGHRS, CDR2 YFSETQ. The CDR3 is 14 residues long. CDR3 region: CASSLGQDYGKLFF. The DNA of the CDR3 is TGCGCCAGCAGCTTGGGGCAGGATTATGGAAAACTGTTTTTT.

This clonotype came up once. This chain connects TRBV6-5 to TRBJ2-6; no definite D call. The CDR3 is made up of 15 amino acids. Germline CDR1 and CDR2: MNHEY and SVGAGI. V was cut by 5 bases and J by 0 bases, with 8 bases left in between. The CDR3 region has the DNA TGTGCCAGCAGTAATTTCGGCTCTGGGGCCAACGTCCTGACTTTC. This encodes CASSNFGSGANVLTF.

This chain joins TRBV3-1 and TRBJ2-5, with TRBD2 matching over 10 bases. J gave up 5 bases and V 0 bases, and 3 bases lay outside the gene matches. The germline V gene encodes CDR1 LGHDT and CDR2 YNNKEL (reference sequence). CDR3 length: 15 amino acids. The CDR3 DNA follows: TGTGCCAGCAGCCAAGATGGGGGACTAGCGGAGACCCAGTACTTC. It encodes CASSQDGGLAETQYF.

The CDR3 protein is CSARWVGRANTEAFF. The CDR3 bases are TGCAGTGCTAGATGGGTAGGGAGGGCGAACACTGAAGCTTTCTTT. This sequence joins TRBV20-1 and TRBJ1-1; D not certain. Per germline, CDR1 DFQATT and CDR2 SNEGSKA (reference sequence). This CDR3 spans 15 amino acids. The V end was cut by 2 bases, the J end by 1 base, with 14 bases between.

The chain combines TRBV9 with TRBJ1-5; TRBD1 matches at 7 bases. The germline CDR1 and CDR2 sequences are SGDLS and YYNGEE. With 4 bases clipped from V and 2 bases from J, the junction kept 3 bases outside the gene matches. The CDR3 totals 14 residues. The CDR3 here is CASSTGTGNQPQHF. CDR3 DNA: TGTGCCAGCAGCACCGGGACAGGCAATCAGCCCCAGCATTTT.

This clonotype was seen ten or more times. This rearrangement joins TRBV5-1 to TRBJ1-2, with a weak D call TRBD1 (6 bases). Germline V gene sequence: CDR1 SGHRS, CDR2 YFSETQ. V lost 0 bases and J 8 bases, leaving 14 bases between the germline ends. This CDR3 comprises 14 residues. This CDR3 is CASSLVESGEGYTF. The DNA of the CDR3 is TGCGCCAGCAGCTTGGTAGAGTCAGGGGAAGGCTACACCTTC.

This clonotype turned up a few times. This chain connects TRBV7-6 to TRBJ2-7, with D perhaps matching TRBD1 (5 bases). The CDR3 has 14 amino acids. The germline V gene encodes CDR1 SGHVS and CDR2 FNYEAQ. Trimming left V 5 bases short and J 0 bases short, with 11 bases between. CDR3 nucleotide sequence: TGTGCCAGCAGCGACAGTCTGAGCTCCTACGAGCAGTACTTC. It encodes CASSDSLSSYEQYF.

The chain is built from TRBV7-2 and TRBJ2-1, with TRBD2 matching 13 bases. The germline CDR1 and CDR2 sequences are SGHTA and FQGNSA. The length of the CDR3 is 16 residues. Trimming at V came to 1 base and at J to 9 bases, leaving 6 bases not matched to a gene. CDR3 region: CASSLEGTSGKIEQFF. CDR3 sequence (DNA): TGTGCCAGCAGCTTAGAGGGGACTAGCGGGAAAATTGAGCAGTTCTTC. Filled out from reference TRBV7-2 and TRBJ2-1, the complete variable domain reads GAGVSQSPSNKVTEKGKDVELRCDPISGHTALYWYRQSLGQGLEFLIYFQGNSAPDKSGLPSDRFSAERTGGSVSTLTIQRTQQEDSAVYLCASSLEGTSGKIEQFFGPGTRLTVL.

This clonotype was seen only once. The chain uses TRBV5-1 and TRBJ2-2; possibly TRBD1 or TRBD2 for D (5 bases each). The CDR3 has 15 amino acids. The V end lost 2 bases, the J end lost 0 bases, and 8 bases lay between the germline ends. Germline lookup yields CDR1 SGHRS and CDR2 YFSETQ. CDR3 DNA: TGCGCCAGCAGCTTAGAGGGGTCGAACACCGGGGAGCTGTTTTTT. This codes for CASSLEGSNTGELFF.

V usage is TRBV7-9 and J usage is TRBJ2-7; 9 bases agree with TRBD1. The CDR3 runs to 17 residues. Germline loops: CDR1 SEHNR, CDR2 FQNEAQ (reference sequence). Losses at the gene ends were 0 bases for V and 0 bases for J; bases not matched to a gene: 6. CDR3 bases: TGTGCCAGCAGCTTAGCCCCGGGACAGGGCCACTCCTACGAGCAGTACTTC. This encodes CASSLAPGQGHSYEQYF.

The sample holds a few counts of this clonotype. The chain carries TRBV15 and TRBJ1-4; D is unclear. Trimming pared 3 bases from V and 8 bases from J, leaving 16 bases between. From germline, CDR1 is LNHNV and CDR2 YYDKDF (reference sequence). The CDR3 spans 15 residues. CDR3 coding DNA: TGTGCCACCAGCAGCCCAGGAACCGAGGGCGAAAAACTGTTTTTT. Translation: CATSSPGTEGEKLFF.

This chain joins TRBV20-1 and TRBJ2-7; possible D gene TRBD1, 6 bases. Trimming stripped 3 bases from V and 7 bases from J, with 16 bases between. The CDR3 is 13 residues long. Germline V CDR1 and CDR2: DFQATT, SNEGSKA (reference sequence). CDR3 nucleotide sequence: TGCAGTGCTAGGGAACAGGGTAACGGTGAGCAGTACTTC. Its protein product is CSAREQGNGEQYF.

This clonotype appeared a single time. The V gene is TRBV2, the J gene TRBJ2-7; maybe TRBD2 (7 bases). The CDR3 is 14 amino acids. Looked up from germline, CDR1 is SNHLY and CDR2 is FYNNEI. Trimming left V 7 bases short and J 3 bases short, with 16 bases between. The CDR3 spells CASNRGGSRYEQYF. The CDR3 DNA sequence: TGTGCCAGCAATCGCGGGGGCTCCCGCTACGAGCAGTACTTC.

The V gene is TRBV7-2, the J gene TRBJ1-5, with no clear D. CDR1 is SGHTA, CDR2 FQGNSA, per germline. CDR3 length equals 17 residues. Trimming removed 5 bases at V and 5 bases at J, with 22 bases between. The CDR3 DNA reads as TGTGCCAGCAGCCTACACGTACGGACGGAGAGGGATCAGCCCCAGCATTTT. Translating it yields CASSLHVRTERDQPQHF.

This clonotype was picked up a small number of times. The chain combines TRBV12-3 or TRBV12-4 with TRBJ1-5; 9 nucleotides match TRBD1. The V segment lost 3 bases and the J segment 4 bases; nucleotides outside the gene matches: 13. The CDR3 extends over 18 amino acids. CDR3: CASSFLPGQGSPNQPQHF. CDR3 DNA sequence: TGTGCCAGCAGTTTTCTCCCGGGACAGGGTAGCCCGAATCAGCCCCAGCATTTT.

This clonotype has just a few counts. The chain uses TRBV10-2 and TRBJ1-2; TRBD1 matches 7 bases. The CDR3 covers 14 residues. Germline V gene sequence: CDR1 WSHSY, CDR2 SAAADI. V lost 7 bases, J lost 1 base, and 6 bases stayed unmatched. The CDR3 spells CASTTDRLNYGYTF. Here the CDR3 DNA reads TGCGCCAGCACGACGGACAGGCTTAACTATGGCTACACCTTC.

This clonotype was seen only a few times. This chain joins TRBV20-1 and TRBJ1-2; D is undetermined. The germline V gene has CDR1 DFQATT and CDR2 SNEGSKA (reference sequence). This CDR3 spans 11 amino acids. V lost 5 bases and J 8 bases, leaving 12 bases between the germline ends. The DNA of the CDR3 is TGCAGTGCTCTTCTCCCTTTCGGCTACACCTTC. Amino acid sequence: CSALLPFGYTF.

This clonotype was recorded a few times. The rearrangement uses TRBV29-1 and TRBJ2-7, with D possibly matching TRBD2 (6 bases). Germline lookup yields CDR1 SQVTM and CDR2 ANQGSEA. This CDR3 has 14 residues. Trimming left V 7 bases short and J 0 bases short, with 16 bases between. CDR3 amino acids: CSAGEDLNSYEQYF. The DNA for the CDR3 is TGCAGCGCGGGGGAAGATTTAAACTCCTACGAGCAGTACTTC.

This sequence joins TRBV7-3 and TRBJ1-2; the D is unclear. V lost 1 base and J 3 bases, leaving 21 bases between the germline ends. This CDR3 comprises 18 residues. Germline CDR1 and CDR2: SGHTA and FQGTGA. Written as DNA, the CDR3 is TGTGCCAGCAGCTTAAGGCGGGTAGTTTTGATTCTGGACTATGGCTACACCTTC. Its translation is CASSLRRVVLILDYGYTF.

The rearrangement uses TRBV5-1 and TRBJ2-5; a possible D gene is TRBD2 (5 bases). The V and J ends lost 1 base and 4 bases respectively, with 8 bases between them. This CDR3 has 13 residues. In germline, CDR1 is SGHRS, CDR2 YFSETQ. The DNA of the CDR3 is TGCGCCAGCAGCTTGTGGGCGGGAGAGACCCAGTACTTC. Its translation: CASSLWAGETQYF.

The rearrangement uses TRBV7-6 and TRBJ2-7, with TRBD2 matching 11 bases. This CDR3 contains 14 residues. CDR1 and CDR2 (germline): SGHVS, FNYEAQ. Trimming at V came to 2 bases and at J to 5 bases, leaving 2 bases not matched to a gene. The CDR3, as DNA: TGTGCCAGCAGCTTACTACTAGCGGGAGACGAGCAGTACTTC. This encodes CASSLLLAGDEQYF.

This clonotype was picked up many times. The CDR3 is CASSLERDNNEQFF. The CDR3 DNA sequence: TGTGCCAGCAGCTTAGAGAGAGATAACAATGAGCAGTTCTTC. This chain links TRBV7-6 with TRBJ2-1; D ambiguous. CDR3 length equals 14 residues. Germline V gene data show CDR1 as SGHVS and CDR2 as FNYEAQ. Trimming removed 1 base from V and 5 bases from J, with 9 bases in between.

This clonotype occurred once. The rearrangement uses TRBV20-1 and TRBJ2-7, with TRBD2 identical over 8 bases. Germline lookup yields CDR1 DFQATT and CDR2 SNEGSKA (reference sequence). The CDR3 runs to 11 residues. Trimming at V came to 8 bases and at J to 2 bases, leaving 2 bases not matched to a gene. The CDR3 region is CSSTSAYEQYF. CDR3 nucleotides: TGCAGTTCGACTAGCGCCTACGAGCAGTACTTC.

The chain combines TRBV6-5 with TRBJ2-1; 8 nucleotides align to TRBD2. The germline V gene encodes CDR1 MNHEY and CDR2 SVGAGI. J was trimmed by 9 bases and V by 0 bases; bases with no gene match: 7. This CDR3 is 15 amino acids long. The CDR3 DNA reads TGTGCCAGCAGTTACTCTCGGGAGGGCCGGGGTGAGCAGTTCTTC. The encoded protein is CASSYSREGRGEQFF.

The chain recombines TRBV6-1 with TRBJ2-1; TRBD1 or TRBD2 may be the D gene (5 bases each). The V and J ends lost 2 bases and 2 bases respectively, with 13 bases between them. Germline V gives CDR1 MNHNS, CDR2 SASEGT. The CDR3 runs to 16 residues. CDR3 nucleotides: TGTGCCAGCAGTGAACTGGGGGAGACAGCCTACAATGAGCAGTTCTTC. Its translation is CASSELGETAYNEQFF.

This chain joins TRBV29-1 and TRBJ2-1; 8 nucleotides agree with TRBD1. Germline CDR1 reads SQVTM; CDR2 reads ANQGSEA. V was pared by 7 bases and J by 8 bases, with 13 bases of the junction left unmatched. The CDR3 is 14 residues long. The DNA for the CDR3 is TGCAGCGCCAACAGGGGGGAAACTATGGATGAGCAGTTCTTC. Protein sequence: CSANRGETMDEQFF.